The 16 T cell receptor beta chains below were found in one sample sequenced in a study of CD8+CD57+ T cells in acquired aplastic anemia. Genomic DNA templated the TCR beta VDJ and CDR3 profiling. TCRdb independently ran MiXCR on the reads; one entry per CDR3 protein. The profile shows some 190,000 distinct CDR3 sequences, 54% of them singletons. Material for sequencing was sorted CD4+, CD8+, or CD8+CD57+ T cells (not recorded which) from PBMCs. The receptor source for this set is a human donor in good health, serving as a control.

This clonotype has a single count. This chain links TRBV12-3 or TRBV12-4 with TRBJ1-1; D is ambiguous. CDR3 length equals 14 residues. Trimming took off 5 bases at V and 8 bases at J, with 18 bases between the two ends. The CDR3 spells CASSGAGLRREAFF. The CDR3 region has the DNA TGTGCCAGCAGTGGCGCGGGGTTGAGGAGGGAAGCTTTCTTT.

The gene calls are TRBV29-1 and TRBJ2-1, with 8 nucleotides matching TRBD2. Trimming cost V 0 bases and J 1 base; bases outside gene matches: 2. The CDR3 contains 15 residues. CDR1 and CDR2 from the germline V gene are SQVTM and ANQGSEA. This CDR3 is CSVEDRGGSYNEQFF. For the CDR3, the DNA is TGCAGCGTTGAAGATCGGGGGGGATCCTACAATGAGCAGTTCTTC.

This clonotype was detected ten times or more. The J gene is TRBJ1-2, the V gene TRBV20-1; D is possibly TRBD1 (5 bases). V was clipped by 6 bases and J by 8 bases, with 25 bases between them. Germline V lookup: CDR1 DFQATT, CDR2 SNEGSKA (reference sequence). The CDR3 loop spans 15 amino acids. CDR3 loop: CSARPDSGWGIGYTF. DNA for the CDR3: TGCAGTGCCCGACCTGATTCAGGGTGGGGGATCGGCTACACCTTC.

The chain is built from TRBV12-1 and TRBJ1-2; TRBD1 reflects the table's D call only, with no check against the DNA. TRBV12-1 is a known pseudogene. This CDR3 contains 16 residues. The DNA of the CDR3 is TGTGCCAGCAACCCCAAACAGGGATCGGCTAACTATGGCTACACCTTC. Protein: CASNPKQGSANYGYTF.

The CDR3 reads CSARGSGTDTQYF. The CDR3 coding sequence is TGCAGTGCTAGGGGTAGCGGCACAGATACGCAGTATTTT. V gene TRBV20-1 combines with J gene TRBJ2-3; a possible D gene is TRBD2 (5 bases). The CDR3 contains 13 residues. CDR1 is DFQATT and CDR2 is SNEGSKA in the germline V gene (reference sequence). V was clipped by 3 bases and J by 1 base, with 8 bases between them.

This clonotype was detected ten times or more. The rearrangement links TRBV28 to TRBJ1-2; D perhaps matches TRBD1 (5 bases). V was trimmed by 6 bases and J by 9 bases, leaving 20 bases between them. CDR1 is MDHEN and CDR2 is SYDVKM in the germline V gene. The CDR3 spans 14 residues. CDR3 sequence: CASSREPSLESYTF. The CDR3 DNA is TGTGCCAGCAGCAGGGAACCCTCCCTTGAGAGCTACACCTTC.

The J gene is TRBJ2-1, the V gene TRBV7-8; D may be TRBD1 or TRBD2 (6 bases each). CDR3 length equals 16 residues. Trimming shortened V by 3 bases and J by 9 bases, and 21 bases separated the two germline ends. Germline assignment: CDR1 SGHVS and CDR2 FQNEAQ. CDR3 amino acids: CASSLRGVGGFSEQFF. CDR3 bases: TGTGCCAGCAGCTTGAGGGGGGTAGGAGGATTTAGTGAGCAGTTCTTC.

The chain combines TRBV7-8 with TRBJ1-4; no reliable D call. The V end was cut by 1 base, the J end by 10 bases, with 7 bases between. Germline CDR1 and CDR2: SGHVS and FQNEAQ. CDR3 length: 12 residues. The CDR3 DNA is TGTGCCAGCAGCTTAGAGCGCGTAAAACTGTTTTTT. Protein: CASSLERVKLFF.

The chain links TRBV7-6 to TRBJ2-2, with a weak D call TRBD2 (5 bases). CDR1 is SGHVS and CDR2 is FNYEAQ in the germline V gene. V lost 1 base to trimming and J lost 4 bases, with 7 bases between them. CDR3 length: 14 residues. CDR3: CASSLGETTGELFF. CDR3 nucleotides: TGTGCCAGCAGCTTAGGGGAGACCACCGGGGAGCTGTTTTTT.

Many counts were recorded for this clonotype. The V gene is TRBV6-2 or TRBV6-3, the J gene TRBJ1-6; D call uncertain. From germline, CDR1 is MNHEY and CDR2 SVGEGT. The CDR3 spans 14 residues. V gave up 7 bases and J gave up 6 bases, with 13 bases separating them. CDR3 sequence: CASIPATTNSPLHF. CDR3 nucleotide sequence: TGTGCCAGCATTCCTGCGACCACTAATTCACCCCTCCACTTT.

This CDR3 reads CASRAGGISNSPLHF. The CDR3 DNA follows: TGTGCCAGCAGGGCAGGGGGCATCTCTAATTCACCCCTCCACTTT. The gene calls are TRBV2 and TRBJ1-6, with 8 bases fitting TRBD1. Trimming cost V 6 bases and J 6 bases; bases outside gene matches: 7. The CDR3 totals 15 residues. Germline V gene sequence: CDR1 SNHLY, CDR2 FYNNEI.

Only a few counts were recorded for this clonotype. CDR3 bases: TGTGCCAGCAGCCCCAGCGGGGGGGCTACCGGGGAGCTGTTTTTT. Residues: CASSPSGGATGELFF. V and J are TRBV12-3 or TRBV12-4 and TRBJ2-2; 10 bases line up with TRBD2. V dropped 6 bases and J dropped 5; count of bases not matched to a gene: 6. The CDR3 extends over 15 amino acids.

In the case of this clonotype: The conserved phenylalanine or tryptophan is not found at the CDR3 terminus, so this likely reflects a read error. Because the CDR3's place on the DNA is in doubt, the DNA is left out and the CDR3 is given as listed by TCRdb. The chain has TRBV7-7 and TRBJ2-7; the table assigns TRBD1, which was not confirmed against the DNA. CDR1 SSHAT and CDR2 FNYEAQ come from the germline V gene (reference sequence). Both ends counted, the CDR3 spans 14 residues. The CDR3 sequence: CASDLRDSEPTSST.

The V and J genes are TRBV15 and TRBJ1-5, with D tentatively TRBD1 (5 bases). The CDR3 has 15 amino acids. Trimming removed 0 bases at V and 1 base at J, with 7 bases between. Germline V gene sequence: CDR1 LNHNV, CDR2 YYDKDF (reference sequence). CDR3 DNA sequence: TGTGCCACCAGCAGAGAGCGGGGGAGCAATCAGCCCCAGCATTTT. Residues: CATSRERGSNQPQHF. The variable domain in full, completed from reference TRBV15 and TRBJ1-5, reads DAMVIQNPRYQVTQFGKPVTLSCSQTLNHNVMYWYQQKSSQAPKLLFHYYDKDFNNEADTPDNFQSRRPNTSFCFLDIRSPGLGDTAMYLCATSRERGSNQPQHFGDGTRLSIL.

This clonotype was counted a few times. V usage is TRBV10-3 and J usage is TRBJ2-7, with 10 bases identical to TRBD1. Germline loops: CDR1 ENHRY, CDR2 SYGVKD. The V gene end was trimmed by 5 bases and the J gene end by 5 bases; junction bases not matched to a gene: 9. This CDR3 has 15 residues. The DNA for the CDR3 is TGTGCCATCAGTAGAGCCGGGACAGGGGACGACGAGCAGTACTTC. As protein: CAISRAGTGDDEQYF.

The chain couples TRBV5-1 to TRBJ2-5; 8 nucleotides agree with TRBD2. The trim removed 4 bases at V and 6 bases at J, leaving 11 bases unmatched. Germline-derived CDR1 and CDR2 are SGHRS and YFSETQ. The CDR3 is 15 amino acids. CDR3 region: CASSTGLGGSQTQYF. CDR3 nucleotides: TGCGCCAGCAGCACGGGACTAGGGGGATCGCAGACCCAGTACTTC. Variable domain in full (rest from reference TRBV5-1 and TRBJ2-5): KAGVTQTPRYLIKTRGQQVTLSCSPISGHRSVSWYQQTPGQGLQFLFEYFSETQRNKGNFPGRFSGRQFSNSRSEMNVSTLELGDSALYLCASSTGLGGSQTQYFGPGTRLLVL.